These 5 T cell receptor beta chains originate from one sample sequenced in a study of T cell changes during pregnancy in multiple sclerosis. Clones were sequenced by immunoSEQ multiplex PCR, and TCRdb holds only the in-frame ones, with some missing. This table holds 45,000 to 50,000 clones, around nine tenths found once. This specimen consisted of CD4+ T cells from peripheral blood mononuclear cells, obtained in the second trimester of pregnancy. These receptors originate from a female donor in good health, enrolled as a control in a pregnancy study.

The chain recombines TRBV6-1 with TRBJ1-1; the match to TRBD1 covers 8 bases. With 7 bases clipped from V and 3 bases from J, the junction kept 7 bases outside the gene matches. Germline V gives CDR1 MNHNS, CDR2 SASEGT. This CDR3 has 14 amino acids. The CDR3 reads CASTETGVHTEAFF. The CDR3 bases are TGTGCCAGCACCGAGACAGGGGTCCACACTGAAGCTTTCTTT.

The chain recombines TRBV27 with TRBJ1-3; D gene uncertain. CDR1 and CDR2 from the germline V gene are MNHEY and SMNVEV (reference sequence). The V and J ends lost 5 bases and 0 bases respectively, with 5 bases between them. CDR3 length: 13 residues. CDR3 amino acids: CASSPVSGNTIYF. The CDR3 DNA reads TGTGCCAGCAGTCCAGTCTCTGGAAACACCATATATTTT.

The rearrangement uses TRBV19 and TRBJ1-5, with 11 bases matching TRBD1. The CDR3 is made up of 16 amino acids. V gave up 5 bases and J gave up 4 bases; unmatched junction bases: 7. CDR1 is LNHDA and CDR2 is SQIVND in the germline V gene (reference sequence). CDR3 bases: TGTGCCAGTAGTGGAGGGACAGGGGGACAGAATCAGCCCCAGCATTTT. Translation: CASSGGTGGQNQPQHF. The full variable domain, completed using reference TRBV19 and TRBJ1-5, is DGGITQSPKYLFRKEGQNVTLSCEQNLNHDAMYWYRQDPGQGLRLIYYSQIVNDFQKGDIAEGYSVSREKKESFPLTVTSAQKNPTAFYLCASSGGTGGQNQPQHFGDGTRLSIL.

This clone was picked up one time. The chain employs TRBV4-1 and TRBJ2-1; D is possibly TRBD2 (5 bases). The CDR3 spans 17 residues. Between the trimmed V and J ends, which lost 0 bases and 4 bases, there was a span of 16 bases. CDR1 is MGHRA, CDR2 YSYEKL, per germline. CDR3 in DNA: TGCGCCAGCAGCCAAGATCCCGCTAGCTACCAATACAATGAGCAGTTCTTC. Protein sequence: CASSQDPASYQYNEQFF.

The chain employs TRBV30 and TRBJ1-2; a possible D gene is TRBD1 (6 bases). Germline V gene sequence: CDR1 GTSNPN, CDR2 SVGIG (reference sequence). The CDR3 runs to 14 residues. Between the trimmed V and J ends, which lost 2 bases and 2 bases, there was a span of 12 bases. In DNA, the CDR3 is TGTGCCTGGAGTCTGGCAGGGGCAAACTATGGCTACACCTTC. It yields the protein CAWSLAGANYGYTF.